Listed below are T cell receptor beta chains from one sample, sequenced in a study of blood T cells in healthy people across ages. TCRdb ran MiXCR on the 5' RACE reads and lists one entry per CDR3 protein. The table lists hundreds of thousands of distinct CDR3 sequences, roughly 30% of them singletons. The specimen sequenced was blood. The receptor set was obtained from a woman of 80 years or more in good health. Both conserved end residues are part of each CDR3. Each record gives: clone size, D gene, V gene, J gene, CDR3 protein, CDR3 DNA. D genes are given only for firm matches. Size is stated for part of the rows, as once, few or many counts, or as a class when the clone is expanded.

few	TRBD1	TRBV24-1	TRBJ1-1	CATRPRSPFPGQDSEAFF	TGTGCCACCCGACCCCGGTCCCCGTTTCCGGGACAGGACTCTGAAGCTTTCTTT
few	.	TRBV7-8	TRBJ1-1	CASRPSVGTEAFF	TGTGCCAGCAGACCGAGTGTTGGAACTGAAGCTTTCTTT
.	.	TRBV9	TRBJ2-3	CASTFTTDTQYF	TGTGCCAGCACCTTCACCACAGATACGCAGTATTTT
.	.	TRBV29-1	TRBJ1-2	CSVVGQGFLGYTF	TGCAGCGTTGTCGGTCAGGGGTTTCTTGGCTACACCTTC
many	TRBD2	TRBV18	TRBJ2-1	CASSGTSGGVSSYNEQFF	TGTGCCAGCTCCGGGACTAGCGGGGGGGTGAGCTCCTACAATGAGCAGTTCTTC
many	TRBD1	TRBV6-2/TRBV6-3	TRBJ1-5	CASRPGQGGQPQHF	TGTGCCAGCAGACCTGGACAGGGAGGTCAGCCCCAGCATTTT
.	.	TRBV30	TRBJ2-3	CAWGGWGQSTDTQYF	TGTGCCTGGGGGGGGTGGGGCCAGAGCACAGATACGCAGTATTTT
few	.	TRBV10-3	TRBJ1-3	CAISDPDSGNTIYF	TGTGCCATCAGTGACCCTGATTCTGGAAACACCATATATTTT
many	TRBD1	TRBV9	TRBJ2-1	CASSVAAGGSYNEQFF	TGTGCCAGCAGCGTAGCCGCAGGGGGCTCCTACAATGAGCAGTTCTTC
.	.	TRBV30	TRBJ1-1	CAWSVMGALNTEAFF	TGTGCCTGGAGTGTAATGGGGGCGCTGAACACTGAAGCTTTCTTT
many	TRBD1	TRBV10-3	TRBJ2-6	CAISESRGRGSGANVLTF	TGTGCCATCAGTGAGTCGAGGGGGCGAGGATCCGGGGCCAACGTCCTGACTTTC
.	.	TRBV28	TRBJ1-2	CASRGMGRFYGYTF	TGTGCCAGCAGGGGCATGGGACGGTTCTATGGCTACACCTTC
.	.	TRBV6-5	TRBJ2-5	CASQGVQETQYF	TGTGCCAGTCAGGGAGTTCAAGAGACCCAGTACTTC
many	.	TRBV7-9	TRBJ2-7	CASSFGPDREQYF	TGTGCCAGCAGCTTCGGTCCGGACCGGGAGCAGTACTTC
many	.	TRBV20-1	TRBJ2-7	CSASRPGTPTYEQYF	TGCAGTGCTAGTCGGCCCGGGACCCCTACCTACGAGCAGTACTTC
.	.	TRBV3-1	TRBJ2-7	CASSQDFAGYEQYF	TGTGCCAGCAGCCAAGATTTCGCTGGCTACGAGCAGTACTTC
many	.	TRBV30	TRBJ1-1	CACPGAANTEAFF	TGTGCCTGCCCAGGGGCAGCGAACACTGAAGCTTTCTTT
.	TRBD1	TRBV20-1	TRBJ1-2	CSAVDRDYGYTF	TGCAGTGCCGTGGACAGGGACTATGGCTACACCTTC
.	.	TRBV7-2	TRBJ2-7	CASSLEVLGRSYEQYF	TGTGCCAGCAGCTTAGAGGTGTTGGGGAGGTCCTACGAGCAGTACTTC
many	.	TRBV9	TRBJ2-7	CASSVDPYYEQYF	TGTGCCAGCAGCGTAGACCCTTACTACGAGCAGTACTTC
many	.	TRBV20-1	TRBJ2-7	CSAKAWTESSYEQYF	TGCAGTGCTAAAGCGTGGACAGAGAGCTCCTACGAGCAGTACTTC
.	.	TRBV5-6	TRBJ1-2	CASSFDEPHGYTF	TGTGCCAGCAGCTTTGATGAGCCCCATGGCTACACCTTC
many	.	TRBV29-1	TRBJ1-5	CSVGDQGGANQPQHF	TGCAGCGTTGGAGATCAAGGAGGGGCAAATCAGCCCCAGCATTTT
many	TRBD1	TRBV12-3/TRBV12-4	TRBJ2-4	CASSATGGLAKNIQYF	TGTGCCAGCAGCGCAACAGGGGGCTTAGCCAAAAACATTCAGTACTTC
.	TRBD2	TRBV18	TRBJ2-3	CASSPGGLDTDTQYF	TGTGCCAGCTCACCGGGAGGACTAGACACAGATACGCAGTATTTT
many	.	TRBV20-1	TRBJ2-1	CSARLPGSSYNEQFF	TGCAGTGCTCGGCTCCCGGGGAGCTCCTACAATGAGCAGTTCTTC
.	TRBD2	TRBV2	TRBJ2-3	CASSALAGGADTQYF	TGTGCCAGCAGTGCGCTAGCGGGGGGCGCAGATACGCAGTATTTT
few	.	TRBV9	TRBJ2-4	CVSSVGHRARGDLDIQYF	TGTGTCAGCAGCGTAGGACATCGAGCCAGGGGAGATCTTGACATTCAGTACTTC
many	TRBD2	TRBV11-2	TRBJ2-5	CASSWVQRGQETQYF	TGTGCCAGCAGCTGGGTGCAGCGGGGGCAAGAGACCCAGTACTTC
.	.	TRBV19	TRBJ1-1	CASSVSLTGNTEAFF	TGTGCCAGTAGTGTTTCATTAACAGGGAACACTGAAGCTTTCTTT
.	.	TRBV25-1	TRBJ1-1	CANSAPGDTEAFF	TGTGCCAACAGTGCCCCCGGTGACACTGAAGCTTTCTTT
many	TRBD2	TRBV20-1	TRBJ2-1	CSAPSRGATSGGLYNEQFF	TGCAGTGCTCCCTCAAGGGGCGCGACTAGCGGGGGCCTTTACAATGAGCAGTTCTTC
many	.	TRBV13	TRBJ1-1	CASIIGGHGTEAFF	TGTGCCAGCATCATAGGAGGGCATGGCACTGAAGCTTTCTTT
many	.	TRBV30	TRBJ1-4	CAWSVKEKLFF	TGTGCCTGGAGTGTTAAGGAAAAACTGTTTTTT
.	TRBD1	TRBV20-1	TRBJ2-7	CSALNLDRGRYNEQYF	TGCAGTGCCTTAAATCTGGACAGGGGGCGTTACAATGAGCAGTACTTC
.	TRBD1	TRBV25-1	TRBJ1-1	CASRGQGAGNTEAFF	TGTGCCAGCAGGGGACAGGGGGCCGGGAACACTGAAGCTTTCTTT
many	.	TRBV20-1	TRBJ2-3	CSAPRGGRTDTQYF	TGCAGTGCTCCAAGGGGGGGGCGCACAGATACGCAGTATTTT
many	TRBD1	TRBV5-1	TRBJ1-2	CASSLGQELYGYTF	TGCGCCAGCAGCTTAGGACAGGAGTTATATGGCTACACCTTC